The clone carrying this TCR beta chain showed up just a few times. These data belong to a study of T cell changes during pregnancy in multiple sclerosis. Sequencing used immunoSEQ multiplex PCR; TCRdb keeps in-frame clones, though not all of them. Altogether about 48,000 clones are present, 92% being singletons, with the ten largest covering approximately 0.91%. The V end lost 3 bases, the J end lost 3 bases, and 11 bases lay between the germline ends. CDR3 length: 14 amino acids. Germline CDR1 reads KGHSH; CDR2 reads LQKENI. This receptor was obtained from a female donor in good health, enrolled as a control in a pregnancy study. Sequences were derived from CD4+ T cells from peripheral blood mononuclear cells, sampled in the second trimester of pregnancy. This rearrangement joins TRBV18 to TRBJ1-2, with no clear D. The CDR3 bases are TGTGCCAGCTCACCGAGGAGTGCAGACTATGGCTACACCTTC. Its translation: CASSPRSADYGYTF.